Listed below are T cell receptor beta chains from one sample, sequenced in a study of T cell responses to AZD1222 COVID-19 vaccine. The assay was immunoSEQ multiplex PCR, and TCRdb's table has in-frame clones only and misses some. The data contain roughly 120,000 clones, roughly nine tenths of them singletons. The sample in question was peripheral blood, obtained on day 0 of AZD1222 vaccination. Every receptor here comes from an adult in good health. The CDR3 runs from the conserved cysteine through the conserved F or W. D genes are given only for firm matches. Clone size appears in some rows only: once, few, many, or a class for an expanded clone.

J gene	D gene	clone size	V gene	CDR3 DNA	CDR3 protein
TRBJ2-1	-	few	TRBV30	-	CAWSWVAGGSFF
TRBJ1-3	-	-	TRBV4-2	TGTGCCAGCAGCCAAGATTTCCCATATGGAAACACCATATATTTT	CASSQDFPYGNTIYF
TRBJ1-2	-	-	TRBV28	TGTGCCAGCAGCCCGAGTTTCGGGCTCCTATCCGGCTACACCTTC	CASSPSFGLLSGYTF
TRBJ1-1	-	-	TRBV29-1	TGCAGCGGGGTAGTCACTGAAGCTTTCTTT	CSGVVTEAFF
TRBJ2-7	-	-	TRBV10-1	TGCGCCAGCAGTGAAGGGATCTACGAGCAGTACTTC	CASSEGIYEQYF
TRBJ2-7	-	-	TRBV5-1	TGCGCCAGCAGCGTGGGGGGTTACTACGAGCAGTACTTC	CASSVGGYYEQYF
TRBJ1-5	-	-	TRBV5-8	TGTGCCAGCAGCATACAGGGTCAGCCCCAGCATTTT	CASSIQGQPQHF
TRBJ2-4	-	-	TRBV5-6	TGTGCCAGCAGCTTGGAAAGGGGTACCATTCAGTACTTC	CASSLERGTIQYF
TRBJ2-1	TRBD2	-	TRBV10-3	TGTGCCATCAGTGGCGGGAGGGGAACCTACAATGAGCAGTTCTTC	CAISGGRGTYNEQFF
TRBJ2-5	TRBD2	-	TRBV4-1	TGCGCCAGCAGCCAAGGGGGACTAGCAGGGCGACGGGCCCAAGAGACCCAGTACTTC	CASSQGGLAGRRAQETQYF
TRBJ2-4	TRBD2	-	TRBV6-5	TGTGCCAGCAGGCCGGGACTAGCGGGGTTAAACATTCAGTACTTC	CASRPGLAGLNIQYF
TRBJ1-5	-	-	TRBV30	TGTGCCTGGAGTTCTGGTGTCCAGCCCCAGCATTTT	CAWSSGVQPQHF
TRBJ1-2	TRBD1	-	TRBV2	TGTGCCAGCAGAAACGCGGGACAGGACTATGGCTACACCTTC	CASRNAGQDYGYTF
TRBJ2-5	-	once	TRBV4-1	TGCGCCAGCAGCCAAGGCCGGTACAGTCCCAAGGAGACCCAGTACTTC	CASSQGRYSPKETQYF
TRBJ2-5	-	-	TRBV4-3	TGCGCCAGCAGCCAAGACCGAATTAGGAAGGGAGAGACCCAGTACTTC	CASSQDRIRKGETQYF
TRBJ2-7	-	-	TRBV29-1	TGCAGCGTTGGAGCAGCAGGCGGGCGGATGACCTACGAGCAGTACTTC	CSVGAAGGRMTYEQYF
TRBJ2-2	-	-	TRBV11-2	TGTGCCAGCAGCAAGGGACTGCACAACACCGGGGAGCTGTTTTTT	CASSKGLHNTGELFF
TRBJ1-1	-	-	TRBV5-1	TGCGCCAGCAGCTGGGGTTCCAGGTTGAACACTGAAGCTTTCTTT	CASSWGSRLNTEAFF
TRBJ1-2	-	-	TRBV19	TGTGCCAGTAGTATCTTGAGCACGAGACGGAACTATGGCTACACCTTC	CASSILSTRRNYGYTF
TRBJ1-1	-	-	TRBV6-5	TGTGCCAGCAGTTACGGCCGGTACACTGAAGCTTTCTTT	CASSYGRYTEAFF
TRBJ1-5	-	-	TRBV6-1	TGTGCCAGCAGTGATGAGGGGACCAGAGCATCGGGCAATCAGCCCCAGCATTTT	CASSDEGTRASGNQPQHF
TRBJ1-6	-	-	TRBV9	TGTGCCAGCAGCGTAGAGCTAAATTCACCCCTCCACTTT	CASSVELNSPLHF
TRBJ1-6	-	-	TRBV30	TGTGCCTGGGTTCCCAGGGAAGGGTATAATTCACCCCTCCACTTT	CAWVPREGYNSPLHF
TRBJ2-5	-	-	TRBV7-9	TGTGCCAGCAGCTTACCAGCAGGGGTCCAAGAGACCCAGTACTTC	CASSLPAGVQETQYF
TRBJ2-7	TRBD1	once	TRBV30	TGTGCCTGGACTTCGATCAGAGGGGGCGGCGAGCAGTACTTC	CAWTSIRGGGEQYF
TRBJ2-3	-	-	TRBV6-5	TGTGCCAGCACTTCCAACACAGATACGCAGTATTTT	CASTSNTDTQYF
TRBJ2-3	-	-	TRBV5-4	TGTGCCAGCAGCACTACTATGGCAGATACGCAGTATTTT	CASSTTMADTQYF
TRBJ1-5	-	-	TRBV12-3/TRBV12-4	TGTGCCAGCAGTCCCCAGGCCCGGCAGCCCCAGCATTTT	CASSPQARQPQHF
TRBJ1-6	-	-	TRBV27	TGTGCCAGCAGTTTAGGCCAGGGGTATTCACCCCTCCACTTT	CASSLGQGYSPLHF
TRBJ1-5	-	-	TRBV13	TGTGCCAGCAGCTTAGGCCGGGAGGGGCTTCATCAGCCCCAGCATTTT	CASSLGREGLHQPQHF
TRBJ1-3	-	-	TRBV7-6	TGTGCCAGCAGCTTACCCTACCGAGGGGAATTAAGAAACACCATATATTTT	CASSLPYRGELRNTIYF
TRBJ1-1	-	-	TRBV11-2	TGTGCCAGCAGCTCTCAACCGAACACTGAAGCTTTCTTT	CASSSQPNTEAFF
TRBJ2-1	TRBD2	-	TRBV7-8	TGTGCCAGCAGCGGATCGTCCGGGACTAGCGGACCTAGCTCCTACAATGAGCAGTTCTTC	CASSGSSGTSGPSSYNEQFF
TRBJ2-3	TRBD1	once	TRBV12-5	TGTGCTAGTGGTTTGGCCTGGACAGGGGGCACAGATACGCAGTATTTT	CASGLAWTGGTDTQYF
TRBJ1-1	-	-	TRBV10-1	TGCGCCAGCAGTCCTTGGGCCGCGAACACTGAAGCTTTCTTT	CASSPWAANTEAFF
TRBJ2-7	-	-	TRBV6-6	TGTGCCAGCACACAGCCCTACGAGCAGTACTTC	CASTQPYEQYF
TRBJ2-3	-	-	TRBV7-6	TGTGCCAGCAGCTGGCCTGGAGATACGCAGTATTTT	CASSWPGDTQYF
TRBJ2-1	-	-	TRBV4-3	TGCGCCAGCAGCCAAGACACAATTCTCGCCTTCGGGGTTAGCTCCTACAATGAGCAGTTCTTC	CASSQDTILAFGVSSYNEQFF
TRBJ2-6	-	-	TRBV14	TGTGCCAGCAGCCAATGGTGGGCGGGTAACTCTGGGGCCAACGTCCTGACTTTC	CASSQWWAGNSGANVLTF
TRBJ2-3	TRBD1	-	TRBV27	TGTGCCAGCAGTTTTTTCGGGACAGGGACCCCAGGCGCGCAGTATTTT	CASSFFGTGTPGAQYF
TRBJ2-7	-	-	TRBV5-1	TGCGCCAGCAGCGCAGGAGTCTACGAGCAGTACTTC	CASSAGVYEQYF
TRBJ1-1	-	-	TRBV3-1/TRBV3-2	TGTGCCAGCAGCCAAGATCAGCGGTCTGAAGCTTTCTTT	CASSQDQRSEAFF
TRBJ1-1	-	-	TRBV7-2	TGTGCCAGCAGCTTAGCCACAGGGAGTCAGAACACTGAAGCTTTCTTT	CASSLATGSQNTEAFF
TRBJ1-4	-	-	TRBV5-1	TGCGCCAGCAGCTTCGGAGGAACTAATGAAAAACTGTTTTTT	CASSFGGTNEKLFF
TRBJ1-3	-	-	TRBV30	TGTGCCTGGAGTCCGGGCACCACCATATATTTT	CAWSPGTTIYF
TRBJ1-5	-	-	TRBV6-1	TGTGCCAGCAGTGAAGCCCAGCTTTTGGGCAGGGTGATTCAGCCCCAGCATTTT	CASSEAQLLGRVIQPQHF
TRBJ1-3	-	-	TRBV7-6	TGTGCCAGCAGCTTTGTGGTAGGGATCCCCTCTGGAAACACCATATATTTT	CASSFVVGIPSGNTIYF